This T cell receptor beta chain comes out of a study of shared clonotypes between healthy human individuals. V was pared by 0 bases and J by 4 bases, with 13 bases of the junction left unmatched. Germline-derived CDR1 and CDR2 are LGHNA and YSLEER. This CDR3 has 18 residues. The table came from immunoSEQ multiplex PCR; TCRdb's copy has only in-frame clones and leaves some out. The table has hundreds of thousands of clones, 87% seen once. This clone appeared many times. Combining CD45RO+ cells with CCR7-negative CD45RA+ TemRA cells gave CD8 memory. The rearrangement links TRBV4-3 to TRBJ2-3; 7 bases align to TRBD2. Sequenced: memory CD8+ T cells sorted from blood. Specified subset: CD45RO+ cells pooled with CCR7-negative TemRA cells. This receptor was taken from a man between 18 and 35 years old in good health. The DNA of the CDR3 is TGCGCCAGCAGCCAAGATCCATGGGGGGGTGGATTGGCAGATACGCAGTATTTT. Translation gives CASSQDPWGGGLADTQYF.